The 3 T cell receptor beta chains reported below all come from one sample, sequenced in a study of PD-1 blockade in classical Hodgkin lymphoma (dated by TCRdb to 2019 to 2021). The receptor library was made with the immunoSEQ multiplex PCR assay. This is the immuneACCESS table as TCRdb keeps it, with only in-frame sequences that have V and J called. A part of the clones is gone; compared with another copy, unresolved V genes explain less than half, and the rest is unexplained. For this sample the table gives tens of thousands of clones, of which around four fifths were detected only once. The ten largest clones capture around 15% of the sample. Reading the label with the study, this specimen's time point is: cycle 1 day 1 (C1D1), immediately before nivolumab initiation. Relapse after autologous stem cell transplantation had occurred in all trial patients, and cohorts A, B and C were distinguished by prior brentuximab vedotin exposure.

The specimen was peripheral blood mononuclear cells (PBMCs), collected at baseline. Receptor source: a human donor with classical Hodgkin lymphoma.

This sequence joins TRBV19 and TRBJ2-2, with TRBD2 matching over 8 bases. V shed 7 bases, J shed 1 base, and the junction held 5 bases outside the gene matches. The CDR3 length is 15 residues. The V gene's germline CDR1 is LNHDA and CDR2 SQIVND (reference sequence). CDR3: CASTREGRNTGELFF. Here the CDR3 DNA reads TGTGCCAGTACCCGGGAGGGGAGGAACACCGGGGAGCTGTTTTTT.

This clone was detected a few times. The chain carries TRBV19 and TRBJ2-1; D is unclear. Germline CDR1 and CDR2: LNHDA and SQIVND (reference sequence). V lost 2 bases and J 2 bases, leaving 16 bases between the germline ends. The CDR3 is made up of 17 amino acids. The CDR3 DNA follows: TGTGCCAGTAGTATATTGTACCTTTTCGGTACCTACAATGAGCAGTTCTTC. This gives the protein CASSILYLFGTYNEQFF.

The V gene is TRBV4-3, the J gene TRBJ1-4; the D is unclear. Germline V gene lookup returns CDR1 LGHNA and CDR2 YSLEER. CDR3 length: 15 residues. Trimming removed 0 bases at V and 4 bases at J, with 9 bases between. CDR3 residues: CASSQEEDVNEKLFF. CDR3 in DNA: TGCGCCAGCAGCCAAGAAGAGGACGTTAATGAAAAACTGTTTTTT.